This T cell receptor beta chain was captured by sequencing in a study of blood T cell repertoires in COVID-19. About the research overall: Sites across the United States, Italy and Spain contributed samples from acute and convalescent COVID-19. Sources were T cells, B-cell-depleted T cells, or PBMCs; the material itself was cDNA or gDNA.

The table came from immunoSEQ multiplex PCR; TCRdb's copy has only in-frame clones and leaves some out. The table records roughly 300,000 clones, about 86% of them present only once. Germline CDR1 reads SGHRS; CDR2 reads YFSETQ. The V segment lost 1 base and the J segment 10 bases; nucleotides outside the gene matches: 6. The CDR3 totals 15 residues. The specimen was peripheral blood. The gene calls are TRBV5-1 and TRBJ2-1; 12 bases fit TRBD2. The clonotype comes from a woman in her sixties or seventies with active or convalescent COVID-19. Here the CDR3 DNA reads TGCGCCAGCAGCTTGTGGCTAGCGGGGGGGAAGGAGCAGTTCTTC. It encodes CASSLWLAGGKEQFF.